The entry below describes one T cell receptor (beta chain). The age range of participants was 18 to 89 years, with residence in approximately 25 US areas. Participants' own reports of clinical history determined their cohort assignment. The sample is drawn from a study of blood T cell repertoires in COVID-19. Study context: COVID-19 samples from acute and convalescent phases originated in the United States, Italy and Spain.

The CDR3 is 13 amino acids. V trimming: 6 bases; J trimming: 6 bases; junction bases outside the gene matches: 4. CDR1 and CDR2 (germline): LNHDA, SQIVND (reference sequence). Method: immunoSEQ multiplex PCR; TCRdb's copy keeps in-frame clones and lacks some. This sample has 180,000 or so clones; over 80% occur once, and the top ten carry over 10%. This chain uses TRBV19 with TRBJ2-2; 7 bases line up with TRBD1. The sequenced material came from PBMCs or T cells enriched from blood (not recorded which). The receptor was isolated from a woman aged 60-70 years who had recovered from COVID-19. The CDR3 coding sequence is TGTGCCAGTAGCGTACAGGGGTCCGGGGAGCTGTTTTTT. Translation gives CASSVQGSGELFF.